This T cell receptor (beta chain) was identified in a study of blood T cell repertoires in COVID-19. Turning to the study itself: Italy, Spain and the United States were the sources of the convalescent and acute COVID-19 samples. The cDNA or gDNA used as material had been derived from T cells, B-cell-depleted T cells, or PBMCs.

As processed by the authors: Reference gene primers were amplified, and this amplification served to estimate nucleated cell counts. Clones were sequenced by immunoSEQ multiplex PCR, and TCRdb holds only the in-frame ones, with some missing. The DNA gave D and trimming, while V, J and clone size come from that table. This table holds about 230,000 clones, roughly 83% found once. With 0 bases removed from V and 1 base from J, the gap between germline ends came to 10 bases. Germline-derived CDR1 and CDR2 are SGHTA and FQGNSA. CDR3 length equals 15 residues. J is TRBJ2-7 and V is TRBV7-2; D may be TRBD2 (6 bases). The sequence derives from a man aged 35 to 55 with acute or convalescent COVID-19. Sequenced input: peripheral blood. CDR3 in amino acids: CASSLAGLRSYEQYF. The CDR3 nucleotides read TGTGCCAGCAGCTTAGCCGGACTAAGGTCCTACGAGCAGTACTTC.